The clone carrying this T cell receptor beta chain has more than one count but fewer than ten. What it binds is not known. It was via CD45RO/CCR7/CD25/CD127/CD95/CD27 that CD4+ naive, central memory, regulatory and stem cell-like memory cells were sorted. The V end lost 8 bases, the J end lost 1 base, and 11 bases lay between the germline ends. The CDR3 totals 13 residues. Germline CDR1 is MNHEY and CDR2 is SMNVEV (reference sequence). The data belong to a study of beta chain features in type 1 diabetes. In the study overall: Investigators examined 107,917,701 sorted cells across all samples.

Study-wide results and limits: TCRB CDR3s from Type 1 diabetes patients were moderately but significantly shorter in all four CD4+ subsets. For cells with high TCR expression, cDNA sequencing could yield over-representation.

Expressed TCRB transcripts were sequenced because the isolated RNA had all been reverse transcribed beforehand. Data came from immunoSEQ multiplex PCR; TCRdb stores just in-frame clones and leaves some out. Altogether under 850,000 clones are present, 13% being singletons, with the ten largest covering around 0.022%. The TCR originated in a man between 18 and 35 years old with type 1 diabetes. V and J are TRBV27 and TRBJ1-1, with D possibly TRBD1 on 6 matching bases. The material sequenced was naive CD4+ T cells from blood. CDR3: CASGGHQNTEAFF. CDR3 sequence (DNA): TGTGCCAGCGGGGGGCACCAGAACACTGAAGCTTTCTTT.